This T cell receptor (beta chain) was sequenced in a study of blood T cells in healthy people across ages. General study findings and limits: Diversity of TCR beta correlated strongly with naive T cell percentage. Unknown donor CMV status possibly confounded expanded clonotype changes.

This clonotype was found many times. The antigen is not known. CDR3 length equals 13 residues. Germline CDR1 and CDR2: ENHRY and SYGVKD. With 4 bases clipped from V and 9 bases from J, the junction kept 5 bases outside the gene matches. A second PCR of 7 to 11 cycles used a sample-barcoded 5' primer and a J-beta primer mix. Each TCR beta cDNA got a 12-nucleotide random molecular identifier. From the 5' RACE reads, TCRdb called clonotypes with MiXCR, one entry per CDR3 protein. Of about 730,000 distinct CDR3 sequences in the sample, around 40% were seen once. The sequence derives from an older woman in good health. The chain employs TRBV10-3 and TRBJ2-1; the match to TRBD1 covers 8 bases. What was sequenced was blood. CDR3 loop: CAISARDRIEQFF. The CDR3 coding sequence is TGTGCCATCAGTGCCCGGGACAGGATTGAGCAGTTCTTC.